The 10 T cell receptor beta chains in this list originate from one sample, sequenced in a study of CD8+ T cells in alopecia areata. This sample's treatment: oral pan-JAK inhibitor, 5-10 mg twice daily. cDNA prepared by RNA extraction and subsequent reverse transcription served as the template for sequencing. Libraries were prepared by immunoSEQ multiplex PCR; TCRdb keeps only in-frame clonotypes and omits some of them. The sample shows some 42,000 clones, roughly 92% of them seen only once. This sample comprised CD8+ T cells sorted from blood, obtained at week 24, from a patient treated with tofacitinib. These receptors all come from a human donor with alopecia areata.

In this sample, this clone turned up once. The chain couples TRBV28 to TRBJ2-7; D is possibly TRBD1 (6 bases). V lost 7 bases to trimming and J lost 0 bases, with 13 bases between them. This CDR3 has 14 amino acids. Per the germline V gene, CDR1 is MDHEN and CDR2 is SYDVKM. The CDR3: CASMDRPSSYEQYF. The CDR3, as DNA: TGTGCCAGCATGGACAGACCGAGCTCCTACGAGCAGTACTTC.

In this sample, this clone turned up a few times. The chain couples TRBV6-4 to TRBJ2-3, with TRBD2 identical over 13 bases. The length of the CDR3 is 15 residues. Losses at the gene ends were 0 bases for V and 6 bases for J; bases not matched to a gene: 0. Per the germline V gene, CDR1 is MRHNA and CDR2 is SNTAGT. CDR3 sequence (DNA): TGTGCCAGCAGTGACTCGACTAGCGGGGGGGATACGCAGTATTTT. Its protein product is CASSDSTSGGDTQYF.

This rearrangement joins TRBV27 to TRBJ2-7, with 10 bases identical to TRBD1. From germline, CDR1 is MNHEY and CDR2 SMNVEV (reference sequence). The CDR3 covers 14 residues. Losses at the gene ends were 5 bases for V and 3 bases for J; bases not matched to a gene: 4. The CDR3 is CASSPGTGDYEQYF. The DNA of the CDR3 is TGTGCCAGCAGTCCAGGGACAGGGGACTACGAGCAGTACTTC.

V and J are TRBV11-2 and TRBJ2-7; TRBD1 matches at 8 bases. This CDR3 region has 17 residues. The germline gives CDR1 SGHAT, CDR2 FQNNGV. J lost 3 bases, V lost 6 bases, and 16 bases had no gene match. The CDR3 loop reads CASSFFPGQENIYEQYF. CDR3 DNA: TGTGCCAGCAGTTTTTTCCCGGGACAGGAAAATATCTACGAGCAGTACTTC.

V and J are TRBV6-6 and TRBJ2-7; D is unclear. Germline loops: CDR1 MNHNY, CDR2 SVGAGI (reference sequence). V was trimmed by 4 bases and J by 2 bases, leaving 18 bases between them. The length of the CDR3 is 16 residues. The CDR3 here is CASSFHPLTRPYEQYF. CDR3 coding DNA: TGTGCCAGCAGTTTTCACCCCCTTACCAGGCCCTACGAGCAGTACTTC.

Comment on this clone: Other DNA sequences in this sample translate to the same CDR3. J is TRBJ1-1 and V is TRBV27; 8 nucleotides agree with TRBD1. The CDR3 totals 13 residues. Germline V gene data show CDR1 as MNHEY and CDR2 as SMNVEV (reference sequence). The J segment lost 5 bases and the V segment lost 2 bases, leaving 1 base of the junction unmatched. The CDR3 nucleotides are TGTGCCAGCAGTTTAACAGGGGGAACTGAAGCTTTCTTT. Protein product: CASSLTGGTEAFF.

This rearrangement joins TRBV29-1 to TRBJ2-3; either TRBD1 or TRBD2 may supply D (5 bases each). The V gene lost 4 bases and the J gene lost 5 bases, with 13 bases spanning the gap. Germline values: CDR1 SQVTM, CDR2 ANQGSEA. The CDR3 has 13 residues. This CDR3 reads CSVAGPRGDTQYF. The CDR3 DNA sequence: TGCAGCGTTGCGGGGCCTCGCGGAGATACGCAGTATTTT.

The V gene is TRBV14, the J gene TRBJ2-7; D gene uncertain. Trimming shortened V by 1 base and J by 2 bases, and 6 bases separated the two germline ends. This CDR3 spans 13 amino acids. Germline loops: CDR1 SGHDN, CDR2 FVKESK. The CDR3 loop reads CASSQVGPYEQYF. CDR3 in DNA: TGTGCCAGCAGCCAAGTTGGCCCCTACGAGCAGTACTTC.

The chain recombines TRBV5-1 with TRBJ2-5; no definite D call. The CDR3 length is 15 residues. Germline V gene sequence: CDR1 SGHRS, CDR2 YFSETQ. V was shortened by 4 bases and J by 5 bases, with 18 bases between the two germline ends. DNA of the CDR3: TGCGCCAGCAGCCCGGACCCGAGTATTCTGGAGACCCAGTACTTC. Its protein product is CASSPDPSILETQYF. Full variable domain (remainder filled in from reference TRBV5-1 and TRBJ2-5): KAGVTQTPRYLIKTRGQQVTLSCSPISGHRSVSWYQQTPGQGLQFLFEYFSETQRNKGNFPGRFSGRQFSNSRSEMNVSTLELGDSALYLCASSPDPSILETQYFGPGTRLLVL.

The chain couples TRBV4-3 to TRBJ2-2, with a possible D match to TRBD1 (6 bases). CDR1 and CDR2 from the germline V gene are LGHNA and YSLEER. The CDR3 is 15 amino acids. V shed 0 bases and J shed 4 bases, with 9 bases lying between them. The DNA of the CDR3 is TGCGCCAGCAGCCAAGATTGGGGGCTCACCGGGGAGCTGTTTTTT. This sequence encodes CASSQDWGLTGELFF.